This entry lists 32 T cell receptor beta chains sequenced from one sample in a study of blood T cell repertoires in COVID-19. Measured with immunoSEQ multiplex PCR; TCRdb has only the in-frame clones, and not every one. The sample yields some 160,000 clones, around four fifths seen once. Input material: peripheral blood. These receptor sequences come from a man in his 70s with active or convalescent COVID-19.

V is TRBV6-1 and J is TRBJ2-5; TRBD1 matches 7 bases. J lost 5 bases, V lost 3 bases, and 0 bases had no gene match. Germline values: CDR1 MNHNS, CDR2 SASEGT. The CDR3 is 12 residues long. The CDR3 loop is CASSDRGETQYF. In nucleotides, the CDR3 is TGTGCCAGCAGTGACAGGGGGGAGACCCAGTACTTC.

The rearrangement links TRBV10-3 to TRBJ1-5, with D hard to call. Germline CDR1 is ENHRY and CDR2 is SYGVKD. The CDR3 consists of 13 residues. V lost 0 bases to trimming and J lost 6 bases, with 6 bases between them. The CDR3 region is CAISESAGQPQHF. CDR3 nucleotide sequence: TGTGCCATCAGTGAGTCTGCAGGTCAGCCCCAGCATTTT.

The chain has TRBV19 and TRBJ1-5; 9 bases fit TRBD1. The CDR3 sequence is 15 residues long. Germline V CDR1 and CDR2: LNHDA, SQIVND (reference sequence). V was pared by 4 bases and J by 5 bases, with 6 bases of the junction left unmatched. The CDR3 DNA is TGTGCCAGTAGTACGGACAGGGGAGGGGATCAGCCCCAGCATTTT. The encoded protein is CASSTDRGGDQPQHF. Looking up the rest from reference TRBV19 and TRBJ1-5 gives the full variable domain: DGGITQSPKYLFRKEGQNVTLSCEQNLNHDAMYWYRQDPGQGLRLIYYSQIVNDFQKGDIAEGYSVSREKKESFPLTVTSAQKNPTAFYLCASSTDRGGDQPQHFGDGTRLSIL.

The genes are TRBV6-2 or TRBV6-3 and TRBJ1-2, with D unresolved. V was clipped by 6 bases and J by 2 bases, with 13 bases between them. CDR3 size: 14 residues. The germline gives CDR1 MNHEY, CDR2 SVGEGT. CDR3 nucleotides: TGTGCCAGCAGCGCCTCCCCGGGGAACTATGGCTACACCTTC. It codes for CASSASPGNYGYTF.

Only a few counts were recorded for this clone. The V call is TRBV10-1, the J call TRBJ1-1, with D uncertain. The V end was cut by 3 bases, the J end by 1 base, with 9 bases between. CDR3 length equals 14 residues. Per the germline V gene, CDR1 is WNHNN and CDR2 is SYGVQD (reference sequence). Written as DNA, the CDR3 is TGCGCCAGCAGTGATGAGGGCTCGAACACTGAAGCTTTCTTT. As protein: CASSDEGSNTEAFF.

This clone has a handful of counts. The chain carries TRBV5-1 and TRBJ2-7, with TRBD2 identical over 13 bases. With 4 bases clipped from V and 2 bases from J, the junction kept 3 bases outside the gene matches. The CDR3 length is 15 residues. In germline, CDR1 is SGHRS, CDR2 YFSETQ. CDR3 region: CASSPTSGRPYEQYF. The CDR3 DNA reads as TGCGCCAGCAGCCCGACTAGCGGGAGGCCCTACGAGCAGTACTTC.

The chain couples TRBV2 to TRBJ1-2; 7 bases are shared with TRBD1. Germline CDR1 is SNHLY and CDR2 is FYNNEI. V shed 6 bases, J shed 4 bases, and the junction held 5 bases outside the gene matches. The CDR3 loop spans 13 amino acids. Written as DNA, the CDR3 is TGTGCCAGCAGCCTGGGGGACAGCTATGGCTACACCTTC. Residues: CASSLGDSYGYTF.

Of note for this clone: The DNA is omitted, as the CDR3 cannot be located on it reliably, and the CDR3 follows TCRdb's listing. The V gene is TRBV21-1, the J gene TRBJ2-1; the D call in the table, TRBD1, was not verified against the DNA. TRBV21-1 is termed a pseudogene. The length of the CDR3 is 15 amino acids, counting both ends. CDR3 protein: CASSPPWGRGNEQFF.

The chain employs TRBV7-2 and TRBJ1-2; D possibly corresponds to TRBD1 (6 bases). Germline-derived CDR1 and CDR2 are SGHTA and FQGNSA. The CDR3 runs to 15 residues. V was trimmed by 3 bases and J by 4 bases, leaving 15 bases between them. CDR3 in amino acids: CASSLSGQTTYGYTF. The CDR3 DNA sequence: TGTGCCAGCAGCTTGTCTGGACAGACCACCTATGGCTACACCTTC.

The chain links TRBV5-1 to TRBJ2-5, with D maybe TRBD2 (6 bases). The CDR3 is 14 residues long. From germline, CDR1 is SGHRS and CDR2 YFSETQ. V was pared by 6 bases and J by 1 base, with 13 bases between. DNA of the CDR3: TGCGCCAGCACTAGCATCGGGGGCCAAGAGACCCAGTACTTC. This encodes CASTSIGGQETQYF.

The table lists this clone with a few counts. V gene TRBV2 combines with J gene TRBJ1-5, with TRBD1 as a possible D gene (6 bases). This CDR3 is 16 amino acids long. V dropped 5 bases and J dropped 6 bases, with 20 bases sitting between them. Germline lookup yields CDR1 SNHLY and CDR2 FYNNEI. DNA for the CDR3: TGTGCCAGCAGTCGAGGGCCCATAGGGGGAACTCAGCCCCAGCATTTT. This gives the protein CASSRGPIGGTQPQHF.

The sample holds a few counts of this clone. CDR3: CASSYEGGPLHF. DNA of the CDR3: TGTGCCAGCAGCTATGAGGGGGGGCCCCTCCACTTT. The chain uses TRBV6-5 and TRBJ1-6, with a weak D call TRBD1 (6 bases). V dropped 6 bases and J dropped 13 bases, with 13 bases sitting between them. Germline V CDR1 and CDR2: MNHEY, SVGAGI. This CDR3 is 12 amino acids long.

This clone was picked up one time. V is TRBV4-2 and J is TRBJ1-3; D is uncertain. The CDR3 totals 15 residues. Germline V lookup: CDR1 LGHNA, CDR2 YNFKEQ. The V end lost 6 bases, the J end lost 3 bases, and 15 bases lay between the germline ends. CDR3 sequence: CASSQASSIGNTIYF. CDR3 DNA: TGTGCCAGCAGTCAGGCCTCCTCCATTGGAAACACCATATATTTT.

This clone was counted only a few times. The chain carries TRBV5-1 and TRBJ1-2, with D unresolved. Germline V CDR1 and CDR2: SGHRS, YFSETQ. Trimming removed 3 bases at V and 4 bases at J, with 13 bases between. The CDR3 is made up of 14 amino acids. The CDR3, as DNA: TGCGCCAGCAGCTCGGGAGGTTGGAGCTATGGCTACACCTTC. Translation gives CASSSGGWSYGYTF. The full variable domain, its missing parts supplied by reference TRBV5-1 and TRBJ1-2, is KAGVTQTPRYLIKTRGQQVTLSCSPISGHRSVSWYQQTPGQGLQFLFEYFSETQRNKGNFPGRFSGRQFSNSRSEMNVSTLELGDSALYLCASSSGGWSYGYTFGSGTRLTVV.

V and J are TRBV2 and TRBJ2-7, with TRBD2 matching over 11 bases. The J segment lost 2 bases and the V segment lost 4 bases, leaving 1 base of the junction unmatched. Germline V gives CDR1 SNHLY, CDR2 FYNNEI. The CDR3 is made up of 14 amino acids. This chain's CDR3 is CASSGLAGTYEQYF. The DNA for the CDR3 is TGTGCCAGCAGTGGACTAGCGGGAACCTACGAGCAGTACTTC.

Only a few counts were recorded for this clone. The rearrangement links TRBV7-8 to TRBJ1-5, with D unresolved. The V gene lost 9 bases and the J gene lost 0 bases, with 21 bases spanning the gap. Germline CDR1 is SGHVS and CDR2 is FQNEAQ. The CDR3 is 17 residues long. The CDR3 bases are TGTGCCAGTAATCTAAGAGGCGGCAGTTATAGCAATCAGCCCCAGCATTTT. Translated, it gives CASNLRGGSYSNQPQHF. The complete variable domain, with remaining parts taken from reference TRBV7-8 and TRBJ1-5, reads GAGVSQSPRYKVAKRGQDVALRCDPISGHVSLFWYQQALGQGPEFLTYFQNEAQLDKSGLPSDRFFAERPEGSVSTLKIQRTQQEDSAVYLCASNLRGGSYSNQPQHFGDGTRLSIL.

V gene TRBV18 combines with J gene TRBJ1-6; no clear D gene. Germline V gene lookup returns CDR1 KGHSH and CDR2 LQKENI. V lost 2 bases to trimming and J lost 8 bases, with 13 bases between them. The CDR3 totals 15 residues. This chain's CDR3 is CASSPTGGTDSPLHF. CDR3 sequence (DNA): TGTGCCAGCTCACCAACGGGAGGTACGGATTCACCCCTCCACTTT.

The chain links TRBV5-6 to TRBJ1-2; D is unresolved. This CDR3 comprises 12 residues. Trimming shortened V by 2 bases and J by 3 bases, and 5 bases separated the two germline ends. The germline V gene has CDR1 SGHDT and CDR2 YYEEEE. The DNA of the CDR3 is TGTGCCAGCAGCTTACGGGACTATGGCTACACCTTC. Protein sequence: CASSLRDYGYTF.

This clone appeared once. This rearrangement joins TRBV7-2 to TRBJ2-7; 9 nucleotides align to TRBD2. The CDR3 sequence is 15 residues long. From germline, CDR1 is SGHTA and CDR2 FQGNSA. With 1 base clipped from V and 7 bases from J, the junction kept 8 bases outside the gene matches. In nucleotides, the CDR3 is TGTGCCAGCAGCTTAGGTCTAGCGGGACGGGGGGAGCAGTACTTC. Translating it yields CASSLGLAGRGEQYF. Looking up the rest from reference TRBV7-2 and TRBJ2-7 gives the full variable domain: GAGVSQSPSNKVTEKGKDVELRCDPISGHTALYWYRQSLGQGLEFLIYFQGNSAPDKSGLPSDRFSAERTGGSVSTLTIQRTQQEDSAVYLCASSLGLAGRGEQYFGPGTRLTVT.

The table lists this clone with a few counts. This sequence joins TRBV11-2 and TRBJ2-1; 8 positions agree with TRBD2. CDR3 length equals 16 residues. Germline CDR1 is SGHAT and CDR2 is FQNNGV. V shed 5 bases and J 10 bases; nucleotides not matched to a gene: 16. CDR3 coding DNA: TGTGCCAGCAGCACATACGGGCGGGGGGCTTTAGGGGAGCAGTTCTTC. Translating it yields CASSTYGRGALGEQFF.

V is TRBV15 and J is TRBJ2-5; 14 bases are a match to TRBD2. The V gene end was trimmed by 0 bases and the J gene end by 5 bases; junction bases not matched to a gene: 11. Germline V gene lookup returns CDR1 LNHNV and CDR2 YYDKDF (reference sequence). CDR3 length equals 19 residues. The CDR3, as DNA: TGTGCCACCAGCAGAGACTTTACCGGGACTAGCGGGAGAAGGGAGACCCAGTACTTC. Protein sequence: CATSRDFTGTSGRRETQYF.

The chain recombines TRBV7-3 with TRBJ1-5; 7 nucleotides match TRBD1. The J segment lost 5 bases and the V segment lost 5 bases, leaving 3 bases of the junction unmatched. This CDR3 comprises 13 residues. CDR1 and CDR2 from the germline V gene are SGHTA and FQGTGA. DNA of the CDR3: TGTGCCAGCAGCCGGGACAGAGATCAGCCCCAGCATTTT. This encodes CASSRDRDQPQHF.

This sequence joins TRBV19 and TRBJ1-5, with TRBD1 as a possible D gene (6 bases). CDR1 is LNHDA, CDR2 SQIVND, per germline (reference sequence). V gave up 8 bases and J gave up 4 bases, with 18 bases separating them. This CDR3 spans 15 amino acids. The CDR3 coding sequence is TGTGCCAGTCAAGACCCGGACAGAGGTAATCAGCCCCAGCATTTT. Residues: CASQDPDRGNQPQHF.

The chain links TRBV19 to TRBJ1-5; maybe TRBD1 (5 bases). CDR3 length: 14 residues. V lost 4 bases to trimming and J lost 6 bases, with 13 bases between them. Germline CDR1 and CDR2: LNHDA and SQIVND (reference sequence). The DNA for the CDR3 is TGTGCCAGTAGTACGCTCGGGGGGTTTCAGCCCCAGCATTTT. It encodes CASSTLGGFQPQHF.

This chain joins TRBV4-3 and TRBJ1-1, with D possibly being TRBD1 (5 bases). Trimming pared 0 bases from V and 1 base from J, leaving 9 bases between. The germline V gene has CDR1 LGHNA and CDR2 YSLEER. CDR3 length: 15 residues. The CDR3 is CASSQDLGRNTEAFF. In DNA, the CDR3 is TGCGCCAGCAGCCAAGACCTGGGGCGGAACACTGAAGCTTTCTTT.

This chain joins TRBV6-5 and TRBJ1-1; 8 bases match TRBD1. The CDR3 spans 14 residues. Germline V gene data show CDR1 as MNHEY and CDR2 as SVGAGI. With 8 bases clipped from V and 1 base from J, the junction kept 6 bases outside the gene matches. In nucleotides, the CDR3 is TGTGCCAGCCCCCGACAGGGGCCGAACACTGAAGCTTTCTTT. It encodes CASPRQGPNTEAFF.

The DNA of the CDR3 is TGCAGCGTTCCCGGGACTAGCGGGATAGAGCAGTTCTTC. It translates to CSVPGTSGIEQFF. The chain recombines TRBV29-1 with TRBJ2-1; 13 bases are a match to TRBD2. The CDR3 is made up of 13 amino acids. Looked up from germline, CDR1 is SQVTM and CDR2 is ANQGSEA. J lost 10 bases, V lost 5 bases, and 5 bases had no gene match.

The genes are TRBV7-3 and TRBJ2-5; 7 bases line up with TRBD2. CDR1 and CDR2 (germline): SGHTA, FQGTGA. V trimming: 1 base; J trimming: 4 bases; junction bases outside the gene matches: 3. CDR3 length: 14 residues. The CDR3: CASSLNGEGETQYF. CDR3 coding DNA: TGTGCCAGCAGCTTAAACGGGGAGGGAGAGACCCAGTACTTC.

This chain uses TRBV10-1 with TRBJ1-1; 12 bases fit TRBD1. Germline V gives CDR1 WNHNN, CDR2 SYGVQD (reference sequence). The CDR3 is 16 residues long. The V segment lost 5 bases and the J segment 3 bases; nucleotides outside the gene matches: 7. CDR3 loop: CASSRDRGPTHTEAFF. In DNA form, the CDR3 reads TGCGCCAGCAGTCGGGACAGGGGGCCGACTCACACTGAAGCTTTCTTT.

J is TRBJ1-2 and V is TRBV10-2, with TRBD1 identical over 9 bases. V shed 10 bases, J shed 4 bases, and the junction held 16 bases outside the gene matches. The germline gives CDR1 WSHSY, CDR2 SAAADI. The CDR3 totals 16 residues. CDR3 nucleotides: TGCGCCATCCAATCCGCGGGACAGGGCTCTTTCTATGGCTACACCTTC. Translated: CAIQSAGQGSFYGYTF.

The CDR3: CASSYGRSNEQFF. CDR3 bases: TGTGCCAGCAGTTACGGGCGCAGCAATGAGCAGTTCTTC. The rearrangement joins TRBV6-2 or TRBV6-3 to TRBJ2-1; D is undetermined. The CDR3 contains 13 residues. Trimming cost V 2 bases and J 6 bases, with 8 bases left between them. Per germline, CDR1 MNHEY and CDR2 SVGEGT.

The chain joins TRBV5-4 to TRBJ2-4; 8 positions match TRBD2. The CDR3 sequence is 14 residues long. V gave up 3 bases and J gave up 3 bases; unmatched junction bases: 2. CDR1 and CDR2 from the germline V gene are SGHNT and YYREEE (reference sequence). CDR3 DNA: TGTGCCAGCAGCTATCGGGGGGGCAAAAACATTCAGTACTTC. Amino acids: CASSYRGGKNIQYF.